This TCR beta chain was documented in a study of beta chain features in type 1 diabetes. As for the study in general: There was similarity between patients and healthy donors in age, gender and cell yields.

Every bit of the isolated RNA underwent reverse transcription, so sequencing read expressed TCRB transcripts. Libraries were prepared by immunoSEQ multiplex PCR; TCRdb keeps only in-frame clonotypes and omits some of them. The data show a few hundred thousand clones, approximately 10% seen once. As to this clone: Its specificity is unknown. This likely traces to a read error, being one base from a far larger clone.

Study-wide results and caveats: For TCRB rearrangement, an influence of HLA type remained unresolved here.

Purities over 98% were achieved in all sorted populations. Germline V gene sequence: CDR1 GTSNPN, CDR2 SVGIG (reference sequence). The CDR3 sequence is 14 residues long. The clonotype was recovered from a man in his late teens or twenties in good health. Sample: central memory CD4+ T cells from blood. The chain has TRBV30 and TRBJ1-2, with 8 bases matching TRBD1. The CDR3 DNA reads as TGTGCCTTGAGTGGGACAGGAAATAACTATGGCTACACCTTC. It is translated as CALSGTGNNYGYTF.